The 17 T cell receptor beta chains given below trace back to one sample, sequenced in a study of blood T cell repertoires in COVID-19. Sequencing used immunoSEQ multiplex PCR; TCRdb keeps in-frame clones, though not all of them. The top ten clones hold about 4.2% of a sample with about 81,000 clones, around 75% of them seen once. Input material: peripheral blood. These receptors originate from a woman aged 45-60 years with acute or convalescent COVID-19.

The rearrangement joins TRBV4-1 to TRBJ1-1, with D uncertain. Germline V gene data show CDR1 as MGHRA and CDR2 as YSYEKL. The CDR3 length is 13 residues. The V and J ends lost 1 base and 2 bases respectively, with 5 bases between them. CDR3 loop: CASSQVHNTEAFF. The DNA for the CDR3 is TGCGCCAGCAGCCAAGTACACAACACTGAAGCTTTCTTT.

This clone was detected only once. The J gene is TRBJ1-4, the V gene TRBV7-2, with D possibly matching TRBD1 (6 bases). This CDR3 region has 16 residues. CDR1 SGHTA and CDR2 FQGNSA come from the germline V gene. Deletions cut 0 bases from V and 6 bases from J, with 14 bases between. The DNA of the CDR3 is TGTGCCAGCAGCTTAGCGAACAGGGCCTTTTATGAAAAACTGTTTTTT. Translation gives CASSLANRAFYEKLFF.

CDR3: CASSLWGQGLDGGYTF. For the CDR3, the DNA is TGCGCCAGCAGCTTGTGGGGACAGGGCCTCGACGGTGGCTACACCTTC. V usage is TRBV5-1 and J usage is TRBJ1-2; 9 bases match TRBD1. CDR1 is SGHRS, CDR2 YFSETQ, per germline. The V and J ends lost 1 base and 7 bases, in that order; junction bases with no gene match: 11. CDR3 length: 16 residues.

The chain links TRBV2 to TRBJ1-1; 9 positions match TRBD1. The CDR3 loop spans 13 amino acids. V shed 8 bases, J shed 5 bases, and the junction held 6 bases outside the gene matches. Germline values: CDR1 SNHLY, CDR2 FYNNEI. CDR3 amino acids: CASHRGLGTEAFF. CDR3 sequence (DNA): TGTGCCAGCCACAGGGGGCTGGGTACTGAAGCTTTCTTT.

The rearrangement links TRBV27 to TRBJ1-2; 8 bases are shared with TRBD1. With V trimmed by 4 bases and J by 8 bases, 9 bases remained unmatched. This CDR3 is built from 14 residues. Germline-derived CDR1 and CDR2 are MNHEY and SMNVEV (reference sequence). CDR3 loop: CASSSLDRVEGYTF. CDR3 DNA sequence: TGTGCCAGCAGTTCCCTGGACAGGGTGGAGGGCTACACCTTC.

The gene calls are TRBV19 and TRBJ2-7; 9 bases agree with TRBD1. Germline V lookup: CDR1 LNHDA, CDR2 SQIVND (reference sequence). Trimming removed 5 bases from V and 6 bases from J; junction bases left unmatched: 8. This CDR3 comprises 14 residues. CDR3 loop: CASSSPDRGGEQYF. The CDR3 nucleotides are TGTGCCAGTAGTTCTCCGGACAGGGGAGGCGAGCAGTACTTC.

The chain carries TRBV5-6 and TRBJ1-1; D is uncertain. This CDR3 is 13 amino acids long. Per germline, CDR1 SGHDT and CDR2 YYEEEE. The germline V and J ends were trimmed by 3 bases and 1 base, with 7 bases remaining between them. CDR3 coding DNA: TGTGCCAGCAGCTCCTATCGGAACACTGAAGCTTTCTTT. Its protein is CASSSYRNTEAFF.

The rearrangement links TRBV4-2 to TRBJ1-3; D is possibly TRBD1 (6 bases). CDR1 LGHNA and CDR2 YNFKEQ come from the germline V gene. This CDR3 comprises 16 residues. Trimming shortened V by 2 bases and J by 0 bases, and 11 bases separated the two germline ends. The CDR3 loop reads CASSQSDRSSGNTIYF. The DNA of the CDR3 is TGTGCCAGCAGCCAATCCGACAGGAGCTCTGGAAACACCATATATTTT.

In DNA, the CDR3 is TGTGCCAGCAGCAAACCCCCGGGGACGAACACCGGGGAGCTGTTTTTT. Amino acid sequence: CASSKPPGTNTGELFF. The chain has TRBV21-1 and TRBJ2-2; whether TRBD2, the table's D call, matches the DNA was not checked. TRBV21-1 counts as a pseudogene. The CDR3 loop spans 16 amino acids.

The chain has TRBV18 and TRBJ1-4, with D perhaps matching TRBD1 (5 bases). V was trimmed by 0 bases and J by 6 bases, leaving 17 bases between them. The CDR3 runs 17 residues. The germline gives CDR1 KGHSH, CDR2 LQKENI. The CDR3 DNA reads as TGTGCCAGCTCACCACCGGTTCAGGGAATATGGGATGAAAAACTGTTTTTT. Amino acid sequence: CASSPPVQGIWDEKLFF.

The CDR3 DNA is TGTGCCAGCAGCGTTCCGCCCGGCGAGCAGTACTTC. This gives the protein CASSVPPGEQYF. The chain carries TRBV7-2 and TRBJ2-7; D is ambiguous. Trimming pared 5 bases from V and 6 bases from J, leaving 11 bases between. The CDR3 is 12 residues long. The germline CDR1 and CDR2 sequences are SGHTA and FQGNSA.

This clone was seen a handful of times. The CDR3 DNA follows: TGTGCCAGTAGTCACCGGGGCACTGAAGCTTTCTTT. Translated, it gives CASSHRGTEAFF. The V and J genes are TRBV19 and TRBJ1-1, with D unresolved. The V and J ends lost 5 bases and 4 bases respectively, with 8 bases between them. There are 12 residues in the CDR3. Germline CDR1 and CDR2: LNHDA and SQIVND (reference sequence).

In this sample, this clone turned up many times. The chain recombines TRBV4-2 with TRBJ1-3; D gene ambiguous. Germline V gene lookup returns CDR1 LGHNA and CDR2 YNFKEQ. The CDR3 is 17 residues long. V dropped 5 bases and J dropped 0 bases, with 17 bases sitting between them. The DNA for the CDR3 is TGTGCCAGCAGCGCACCCGGCGGTCCTTCCTCTGGAAACACCATATATTTT. Translated: CASSAPGGPSSGNTIYF.

The chain is built from TRBV5-1 and TRBJ1-2; perhaps TRBD1 as D (5 bases). Trimming shortened V by 4 bases and J by 6 bases, and 10 bases separated the two germline ends. Germline V lookup: CDR1 SGHRS, CDR2 YFSETQ. The CDR3 runs to 12 residues. The CDR3 DNA is TGCGCCAGCAGCCTGGGGGGGGATGGCTACACCTTC. Amino acids: CASSLGGDGYTF. Complete variable domain (other parts from reference TRBV5-1 and TRBJ1-2): KAGVTQTPRYLIKTRGQQVTLSCSPISGHRSVSWYQQTPGQGLQFLFEYFSETQRNKGNFPGRFSGRQFSNSRSEMNVSTLELGDSALYLCASSLGGDGYTFGSGTRLTVV.

The V and J genes are TRBV5-1 and TRBJ2-7, with a weak D call TRBD1 (7 bases). This CDR3 comprises 15 residues. V gave up 4 bases and J gave up 3 bases, with 17 bases separating them. Germline CDR1 and CDR2: SGHRS and YFSETQ. The CDR3 reads CASSQRQGGNYEQYF. The CDR3, as DNA: TGCGCCAGCAGCCAAAGACAGGGCGGGAACTACGAGCAGTACTTC.

This clone has a single count. J is TRBJ2-5 and V is TRBV7-6; tentative D call: TRBD2 (5 bases). The CDR3 is 14 residues long. Trimming took off 3 bases at V and 5 bases at J, with 13 bases between the two ends. Germline CDR1 and CDR2: SGHVS and FNYEAQ. As DNA, the CDR3 is TGTGCCAGCAGCTTTGGACTCGAGCAGGAGACCCAGTACTTC. Its translation is CASSFGLEQETQYF. The full variable domain, completed using reference TRBV7-6 and TRBJ2-5, is GAGVSQSPRYKVTKRGQDVALRCDPISGHVSLYWYRQALGQGPEFLTYFNYEAQQDKSGLPNDRFSAERPEGSISTLTIQRTEQRDSAMYRCASSFGLEQETQYFGPGTRLLVL.

This chain connects TRBV15 to TRBJ2-5; 10 bases map to TRBD2. The CDR3 has 16 residues. CDR1 is LNHNV and CDR2 is YYDKDF in the germline V gene (reference sequence). With 0 bases clipped from V and 1 base from J, the junction kept 2 bases outside the gene matches. In nucleotides, the CDR3 is TGTGCCACCAGCAGAGATCTAGCGGGGGTCCAAGAGACCCAGTACTTC. Its protein is CATSRDLAGVQETQYF.